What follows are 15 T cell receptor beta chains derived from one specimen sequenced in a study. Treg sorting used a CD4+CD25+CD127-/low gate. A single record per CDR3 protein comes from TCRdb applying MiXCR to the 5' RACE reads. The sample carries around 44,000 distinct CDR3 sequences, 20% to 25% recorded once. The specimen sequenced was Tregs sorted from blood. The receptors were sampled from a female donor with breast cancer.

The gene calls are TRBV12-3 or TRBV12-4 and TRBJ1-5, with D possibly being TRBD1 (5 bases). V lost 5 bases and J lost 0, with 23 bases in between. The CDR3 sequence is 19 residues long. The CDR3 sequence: CASSPIGGAALLSNQPQHF. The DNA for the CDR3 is TGTGCCAGCAGTCCGATCGGCGGGGCCGCACTCCTTAGCAATCAGCCCCAGCATTTT.

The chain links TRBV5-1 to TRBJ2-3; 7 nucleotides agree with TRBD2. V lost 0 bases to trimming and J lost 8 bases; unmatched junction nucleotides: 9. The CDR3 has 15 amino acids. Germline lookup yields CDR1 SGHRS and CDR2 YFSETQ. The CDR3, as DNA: TGCGCCAGCAGCTTGGTGGGCGGGGGTCCAAGTACGCAGTATTTT. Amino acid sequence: CASSLVGGGPSTQYF.

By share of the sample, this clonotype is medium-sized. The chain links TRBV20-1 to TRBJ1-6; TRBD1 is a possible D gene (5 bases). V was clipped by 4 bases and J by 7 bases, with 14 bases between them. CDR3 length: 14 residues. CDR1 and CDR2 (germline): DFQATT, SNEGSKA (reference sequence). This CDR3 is CSAIEGWGNSPLHF. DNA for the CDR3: TGCAGTGCTATAGAAGGGTGGGGGAATTCACCCCTCCACTTT.

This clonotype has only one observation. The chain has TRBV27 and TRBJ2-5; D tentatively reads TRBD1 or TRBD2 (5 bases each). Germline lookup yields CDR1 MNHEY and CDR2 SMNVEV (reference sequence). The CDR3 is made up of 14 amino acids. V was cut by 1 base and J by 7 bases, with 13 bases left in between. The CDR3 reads CASSLFSGAGTQYF. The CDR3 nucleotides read TGTGCCAGCAGTTTATTTTCCGGGGCGGGGACCCAGTACTTC.

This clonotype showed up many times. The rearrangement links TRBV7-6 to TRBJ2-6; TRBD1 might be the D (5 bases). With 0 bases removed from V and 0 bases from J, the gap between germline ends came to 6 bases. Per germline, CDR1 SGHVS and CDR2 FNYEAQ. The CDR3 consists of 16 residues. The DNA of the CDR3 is TGTGCCAGCAGCTTAGCACAGGACTCTGGGGCCAACGTCCTGACTTTC. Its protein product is CASSLAQDSGANVLTF.

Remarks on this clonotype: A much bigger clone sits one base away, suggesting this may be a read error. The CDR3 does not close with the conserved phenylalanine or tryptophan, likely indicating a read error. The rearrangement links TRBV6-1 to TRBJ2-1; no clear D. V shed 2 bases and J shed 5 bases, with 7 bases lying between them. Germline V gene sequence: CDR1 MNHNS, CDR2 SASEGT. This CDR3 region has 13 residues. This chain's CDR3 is CASSEQGHNEQFV. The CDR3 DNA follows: TGTGCCAGCAGTGAACAAGGGCACAATGAGCAGTTCGTC.

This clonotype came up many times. Written as DNA, the CDR3 is TGTGCCAGTAGTATTTGGAGGCTAGCGGGAAATGAGCAGTTCTTC. Translation gives CASSIWRLAGNEQFF. The chain has TRBV19 and TRBJ2-1, with 9 bases matching TRBD2. V trimming: 3 bases; J trimming: 7 bases; junction bases outside the gene matches: 7. Germline assignment: CDR1 LNHDA and CDR2 SQIVND (reference sequence). The CDR3 runs 15 residues.

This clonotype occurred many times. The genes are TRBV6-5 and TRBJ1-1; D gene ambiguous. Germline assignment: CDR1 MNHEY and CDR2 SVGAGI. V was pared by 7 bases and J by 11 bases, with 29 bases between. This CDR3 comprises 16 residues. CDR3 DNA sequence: TGTGCCAGCACCAATGCACCCGCGATTGTAGGGTCACTGGCTTTCTTT. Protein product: CASTNAPAIVGSLAFF.

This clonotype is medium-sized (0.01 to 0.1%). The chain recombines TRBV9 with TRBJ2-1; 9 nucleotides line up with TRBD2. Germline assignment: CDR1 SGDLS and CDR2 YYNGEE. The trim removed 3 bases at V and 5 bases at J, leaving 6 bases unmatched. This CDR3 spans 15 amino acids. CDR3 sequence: CASSASGRQNNEQFF. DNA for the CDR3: TGTGCCAGCAGCGCAAGCGGGAGGCAAAACAATGAGCAGTTCTTC.

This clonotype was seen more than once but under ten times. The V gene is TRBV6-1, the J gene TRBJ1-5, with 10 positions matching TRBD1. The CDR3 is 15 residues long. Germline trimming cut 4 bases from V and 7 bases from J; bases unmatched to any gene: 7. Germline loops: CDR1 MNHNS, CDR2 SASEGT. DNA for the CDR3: TGTGCCAGCAGTGCCGACAGGGGGCAGGGACAGCCCCAGCATTTT. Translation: CASSADRGQGQPQHF.

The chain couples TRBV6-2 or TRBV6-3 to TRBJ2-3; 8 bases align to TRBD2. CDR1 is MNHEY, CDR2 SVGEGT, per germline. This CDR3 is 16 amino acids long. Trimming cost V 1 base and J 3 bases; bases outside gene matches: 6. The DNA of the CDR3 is TGTGCCAGCAGTTACTTTCCAGCGGGAGCTACAGATACGCAGTATTTT. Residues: CASSYFPAGATDTQYF.

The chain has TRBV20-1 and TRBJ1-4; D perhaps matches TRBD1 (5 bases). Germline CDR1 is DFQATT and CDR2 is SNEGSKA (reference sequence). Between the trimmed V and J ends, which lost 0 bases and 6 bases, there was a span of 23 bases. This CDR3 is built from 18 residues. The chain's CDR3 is CSARDRGSRLRDYEKLFF. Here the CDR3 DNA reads TGCAGTGCTAGAGATCGGGGCAGTAGATTGAGAGATTATGAAAAACTGTTTTTT.

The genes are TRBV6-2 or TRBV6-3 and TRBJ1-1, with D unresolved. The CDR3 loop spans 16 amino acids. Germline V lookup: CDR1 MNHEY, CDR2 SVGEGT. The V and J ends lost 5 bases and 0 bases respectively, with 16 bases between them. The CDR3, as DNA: TGTGCCAGCAGTCCAGACGAAGACTACATGAACACTGAAGCTTTCTTT. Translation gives CASSPDEDYMNTEAFF.

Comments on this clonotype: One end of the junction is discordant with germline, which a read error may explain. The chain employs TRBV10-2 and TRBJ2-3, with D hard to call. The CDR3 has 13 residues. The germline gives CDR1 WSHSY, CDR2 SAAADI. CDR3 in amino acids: CAGSEPTTDTQYF. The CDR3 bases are TGCGCCGGCAGTGAGCCTACCACAGATACGCAGTATTTT.

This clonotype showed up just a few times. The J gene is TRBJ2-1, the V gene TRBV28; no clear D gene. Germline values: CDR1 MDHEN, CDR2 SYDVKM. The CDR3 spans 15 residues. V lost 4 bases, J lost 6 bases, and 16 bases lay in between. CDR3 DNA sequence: TGTGCCAGCAGTTCGCTACCTACATGGGGCAATGAGCAGTTCTTC. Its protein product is CASSSLPTWGNEQFF. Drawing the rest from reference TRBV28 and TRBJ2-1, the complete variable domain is DVKVTQSSRYLVKRTGEKVFLECVQDMDHENMFWYRQDPGLGLRLIYFSYDVKMKEKGDIPEGYSVSREKKERFSLILESASTNQTSMYLCASSSLPTWGNEQFFGPGTRLTVL.